The next 9 T cell receptor beta chains were all read from a single sample in a study of T cell responses to AZD1222 COVID-19 vaccine. Sequencing used immunoSEQ multiplex PCR; TCRdb keeps in-frame clones, though not all of them. Here the sample spans about 47,000 clones, more than 60% being singletons. This specimen was peripheral blood, taken on day 0 of MenACWY control vaccination. The receptors here all came from an adult in good health.

This chain joins TRBV7-2 and TRBJ1-5; the D is unclear. CDR1 is SGHTA, CDR2 FQGNSA, per germline. CDR3 size: 15 residues. Between the trimmed V and J ends, which lost 1 base and 0 bases, there was a span of 7 bases. The CDR3 DNA reads TGTGCCAGCAGCTTAGGGTCAGTTAGCAATCAGCCCCAGCATTTT. Amino acids: CASSLGSVSNQPQHF.

The genes are TRBV7-9 and TRBJ1-1, with D possibly TRBD1 on 5 matching bases. V gave up 5 bases and J gave up 10 bases, with 20 bases separating them. Germline values: CDR1 SEHNR, CDR2 FQNEAQ (reference sequence). There are 14 residues in the CDR3. The CDR3 protein is CASSPPSGLGGAFF. For the CDR3, the DNA is TGTGCCAGCAGCCCCCCTTCCGGACTGGGGGGAGCTTTCTTT.

This sequence joins TRBV10-3 and TRBJ1-4; a possible D gene is TRBD1 (6 bases). Germline V gene data show CDR1 as ENHRY and CDR2 as SYGVKD. The CDR3 has 16 residues. V lost 4 bases to trimming and J lost 0 bases, with 12 bases between them. The CDR3 spells CAISANYRATNEKLFF. CDR3 nucleotides: TGTGCCATCAGTGCTAATTACAGGGCAACTAATGAAAAACTGTTTTTT.

This CDR3 reads CASSYLQGDTGELFF. DNA for the CDR3: TGTGCCAGCAGTTACCTCCAGGGCGACACCGGGGAGCTGTTTTTT. The chain recombines TRBV6-2 or TRBV6-3 with TRBJ2-2; perhaps TRBD1 as D (5 bases). Trimming pared 2 bases from V and 3 bases from J, leaving 10 bases between. CDR1 MNHEY and CDR2 SVGEGT come from the germline V gene. This CDR3 region has 15 residues.

The table lists this clone with many counts. The CDR3 nucleotides read TGTGCCAGTAGATCCGACAGAAGCTCCTACAATGAGCAGTTCTTC. Protein product: CASRSDRSSYNEQFF. V gene TRBV19 combines with J gene TRBJ2-1, with D maybe TRBD1 (5 bases). Germline V gene lookup returns CDR1 LNHDA and CDR2 SQIVND (reference sequence). CDR3 size: 15 residues. Deletions cut 6 bases from V and 0 bases from J, with 12 bases between.

The chain has TRBV6-4 and TRBJ2-5; 10 bases match TRBD2. This CDR3 has 15 amino acids. Germline V gene lookup returns CDR1 MRHNA and CDR2 SNTAGT. After removal of 2 bases from V and 2 bases from J, the junction contained 2 bases not matched to a gene. The CDR3 DNA is TGTGCCAGCAGTGACGTAGCGGGAGGTCAAGAGACCCAGTACTTC. Protein: CASSDVAGGQETQYF.

The V and J genes are TRBV19 and TRBJ1-1; the match to TRBD1 covers 10 bases. The CDR3 runs 15 residues. V shed 5 bases and J 3 bases; nucleotides not matched to a gene: 6. Germline CDR1 is LNHDA and CDR2 is SQIVND (reference sequence). CDR3 in DNA: TGTGCCAGTAGTGACAGGGGGCGCATGTACACTGAAGCTTTCTTT. Translating it yields CASSDRGRMYTEAFF.

This clone came up a few times. This sample also contains other DNA sequences that code for the same CDR3. The rearrangement uses TRBV27 and TRBJ1-2, with TRBD1 matching 7 bases. Germline V gene sequence: CDR1 MNHEY, CDR2 SMNVEV (reference sequence). CDR3 length equals 14 residues. V was pared by 5 bases and J by 5 bases, with 8 bases of the junction left unmatched. The CDR3 nucleotides are TGTGCCAGCAGTCTTCGGGACAGCTCTTATGGCTACACCTTC. Protein: CASSLRDSSYGYTF.

The table lists this clone with a count of one. The chain is built from TRBV7-9 and TRBJ2-2; 9 bases map to TRBD2. The CDR3 consists of 15 residues. Germline V CDR1 and CDR2: SEHNR, FQNEAQ (reference sequence). Trimming cost V 4 bases and J 6 bases; bases outside gene matches: 6. In DNA, the CDR3 is TGTGCCAGCAGCTACGCGACTAGCGGCGCCGGGGAGCTGTTTTTT. Translated, it gives CASSYATSGAGELFF. The entire variable domain, with the rest obtained from reference TRBV7-9 and TRBJ2-2, is as follows: DTGVSQNPRHKITKRGQNVTFRCDPISEHNRLYWYRQTLGQGPEFLTYFQNEAQLEKSRLLSDRFSAERPKGSFSTLEIQRTEQGDSAMYLCASSYATSGAGELFFGEGSRLTVL.